At least ten counts were recorded for the clone carrying this T cell receptor (beta chain). Its target is not known. Time point here: patch test 1, 2 weeks after DPC sensitization. This sample's treatment: therapeutic diphenylcyclopropenone sensitization with weekly scalp DPC. The authors extracted total RNA from unfractionated whole blood. This CDR3 comprises 14 residues. The V gene's germline CDR1 is MNHEY and CDR2 SVGEGT. V lost 6 bases and J lost 7; bases outside the gene matches: 8. The data stem from a study of human T cells and chemical hapten exposure. At the level of the study: 2% DPC was applied to around 2 cm by around 2 cm of upper inner arm skin for sensitization. Study results and limitations: The study found that DPC sensitization did not change TCRs above 1 in 1000 frequency. Because all patients had alopecia, their immune responses might differ from healthy ones.

Using its own MiXCR run on the RACE reads, TCRdb lists one record per CDR3 protein. This table holds 340,000 or so distinct CDR3 sequences, roughly 6.9% found once. The input for sequencing was whole blood, taken in connection with sensitization to the hapten diphenylcyclopropenone (DPC). The chain has TRBV6-2 or TRBV6-3 and TRBJ2-7; 11 bases agree with TRBD1. The origin of this receptor is a young woman with alopecia areata. Some clones in this sample may be carry-over from other donors' samples. The CDR3 reads CASRLGQGGREQYF. The CDR3 coding sequence is TGTGCCAGCAGACTGGGACAGGGGGGTCGAGAGCAGTACTTC.